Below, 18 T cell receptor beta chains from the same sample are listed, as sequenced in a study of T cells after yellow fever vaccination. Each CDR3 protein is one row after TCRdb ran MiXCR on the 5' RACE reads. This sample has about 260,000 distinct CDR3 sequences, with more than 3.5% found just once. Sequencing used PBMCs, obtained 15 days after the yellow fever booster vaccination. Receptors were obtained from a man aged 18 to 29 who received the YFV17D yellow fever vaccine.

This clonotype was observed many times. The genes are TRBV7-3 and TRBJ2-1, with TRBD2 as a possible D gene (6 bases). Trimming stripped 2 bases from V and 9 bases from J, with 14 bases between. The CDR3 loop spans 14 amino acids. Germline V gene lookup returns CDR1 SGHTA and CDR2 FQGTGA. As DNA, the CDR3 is TGTGCCAGCAGCTTATGGGGCGGGAAGGGTGAGCAGTTCTTC. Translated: CASSLWGGKGEQFF.

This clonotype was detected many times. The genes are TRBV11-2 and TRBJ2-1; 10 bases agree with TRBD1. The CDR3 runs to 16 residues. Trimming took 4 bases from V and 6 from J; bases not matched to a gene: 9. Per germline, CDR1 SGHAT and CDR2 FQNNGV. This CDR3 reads CASSSPGQGVTNEQFF. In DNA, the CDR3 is TGTGCCAGCAGCTCTCCCGGACAGGGGGTTACCAATGAGCAGTTCTTC.

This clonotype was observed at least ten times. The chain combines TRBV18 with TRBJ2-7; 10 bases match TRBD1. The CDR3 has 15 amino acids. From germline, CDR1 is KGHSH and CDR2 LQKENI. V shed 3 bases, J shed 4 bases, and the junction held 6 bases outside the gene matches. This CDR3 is CASSPSGTGVYEQYV. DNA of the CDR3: TGTGCCAGCTCACCTTCCGGGACAGGGGTTTACGAGCAGTACGTC.

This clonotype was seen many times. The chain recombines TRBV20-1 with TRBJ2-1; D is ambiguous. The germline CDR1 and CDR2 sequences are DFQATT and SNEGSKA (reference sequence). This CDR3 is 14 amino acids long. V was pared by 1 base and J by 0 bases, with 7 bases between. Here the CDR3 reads CSARATVSYNEQFF. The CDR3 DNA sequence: TGCAGTGCTAGAGCTACAGTCTCCTACAATGAGCAGTTCTTC.

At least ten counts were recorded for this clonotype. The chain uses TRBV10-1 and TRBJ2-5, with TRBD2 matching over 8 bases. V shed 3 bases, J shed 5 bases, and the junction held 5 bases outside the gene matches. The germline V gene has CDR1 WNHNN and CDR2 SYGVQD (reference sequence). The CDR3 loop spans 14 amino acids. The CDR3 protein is CASSEAGEEETQYF. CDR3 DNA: TGCGCCAGCAGTGAAGCGGGGGAGGAGGAGACCCAGTACTTC.

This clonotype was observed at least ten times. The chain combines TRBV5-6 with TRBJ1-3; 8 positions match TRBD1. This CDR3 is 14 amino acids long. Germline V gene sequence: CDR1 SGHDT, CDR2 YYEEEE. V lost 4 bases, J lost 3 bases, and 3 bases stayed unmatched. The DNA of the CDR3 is TGTGCCAGCAGCGGGACAGGCGTTGGAAACACCATATATTTT. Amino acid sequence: CASSGTGVGNTIYF.

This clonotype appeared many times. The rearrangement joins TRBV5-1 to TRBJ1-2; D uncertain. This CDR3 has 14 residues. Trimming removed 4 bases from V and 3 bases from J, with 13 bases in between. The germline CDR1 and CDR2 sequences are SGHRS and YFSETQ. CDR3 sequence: CASSPSYPDYGYTF. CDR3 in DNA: TGCGCCAGCAGCCCATCGTATCCTGACTATGGCTACACCTTC.

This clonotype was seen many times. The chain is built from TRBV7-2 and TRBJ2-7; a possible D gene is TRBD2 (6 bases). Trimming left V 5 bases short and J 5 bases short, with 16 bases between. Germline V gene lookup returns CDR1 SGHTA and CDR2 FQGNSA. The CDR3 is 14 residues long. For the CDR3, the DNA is TGTGCCAGCAGCCCGCAGACTAGTATACACGAGCAGTACTTC. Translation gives CASSPQTSIHEQYF.

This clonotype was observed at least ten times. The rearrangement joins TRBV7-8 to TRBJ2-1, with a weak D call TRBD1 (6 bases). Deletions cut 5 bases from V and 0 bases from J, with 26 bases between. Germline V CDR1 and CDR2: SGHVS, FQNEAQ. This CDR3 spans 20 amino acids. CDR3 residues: CASSTYTGMGRGSSYNEQFF. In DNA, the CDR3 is TGTGCCAGCAGCACATATACAGGGATGGGTAGGGGGAGCTCCTACAATGAGCAGTTCTTC.

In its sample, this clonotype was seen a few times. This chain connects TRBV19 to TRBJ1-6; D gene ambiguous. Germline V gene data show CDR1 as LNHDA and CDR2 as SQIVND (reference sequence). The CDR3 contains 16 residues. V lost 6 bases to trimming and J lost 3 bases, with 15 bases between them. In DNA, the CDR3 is TGTGCCAGTAGACCGCTCCGGCTGAGCTATAATTCACCCCTCCACTTT. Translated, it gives CASRPLRLSYNSPLHF.

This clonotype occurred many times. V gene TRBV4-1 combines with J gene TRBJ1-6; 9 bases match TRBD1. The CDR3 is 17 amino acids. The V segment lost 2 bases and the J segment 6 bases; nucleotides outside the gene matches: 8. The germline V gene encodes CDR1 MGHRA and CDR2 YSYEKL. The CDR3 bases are TGCGCCAGCAGCCAAAGACAGGGGGATCGCTTTAATTCACCCCTCCACTTT. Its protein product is CASSQRQGDRFNSPLHF.

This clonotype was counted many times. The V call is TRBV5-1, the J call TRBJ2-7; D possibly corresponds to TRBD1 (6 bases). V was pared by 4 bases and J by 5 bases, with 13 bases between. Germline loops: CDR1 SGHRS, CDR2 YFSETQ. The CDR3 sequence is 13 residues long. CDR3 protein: CASSPDRTHEQYF. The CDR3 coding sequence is TGCGCCAGCAGCCCTGACAGGACCCACGAGCAGTACTTC.

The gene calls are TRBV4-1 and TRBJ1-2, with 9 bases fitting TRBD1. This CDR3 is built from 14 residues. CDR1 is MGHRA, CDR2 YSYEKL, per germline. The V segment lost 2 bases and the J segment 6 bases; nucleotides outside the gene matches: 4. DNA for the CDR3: TGCGCCAGCAGCCAACCCGGGACAGGGAATGGCTACACCTTC. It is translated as CASSQPGTGNGYTF.

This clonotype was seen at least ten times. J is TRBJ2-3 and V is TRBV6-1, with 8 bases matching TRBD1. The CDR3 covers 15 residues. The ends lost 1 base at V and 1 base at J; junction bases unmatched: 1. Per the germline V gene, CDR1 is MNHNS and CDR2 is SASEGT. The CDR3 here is CASSEVGQGTDTQYF. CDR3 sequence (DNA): TGTGCCAGCAGTGAAGTGGGACAGGGCACAGATACGCAGTATTTT.

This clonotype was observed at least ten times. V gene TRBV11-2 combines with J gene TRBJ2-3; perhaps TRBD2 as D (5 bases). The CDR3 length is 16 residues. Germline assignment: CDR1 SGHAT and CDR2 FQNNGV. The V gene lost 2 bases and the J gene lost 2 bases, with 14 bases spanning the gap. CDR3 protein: CASSLRRQTTTDTQYF. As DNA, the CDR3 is TGTGCCAGCAGCTTACGGCGGCAGACTACCACAGATACGCAGTATTTT.

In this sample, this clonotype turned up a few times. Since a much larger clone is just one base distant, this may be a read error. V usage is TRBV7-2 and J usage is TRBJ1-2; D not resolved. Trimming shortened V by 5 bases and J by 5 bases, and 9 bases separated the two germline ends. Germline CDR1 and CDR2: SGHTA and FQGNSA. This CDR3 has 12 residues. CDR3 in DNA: TGTGCCAGCAGCCAGGACCCTTATGGCTACACCTTC. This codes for CASSQDPYGYTF.

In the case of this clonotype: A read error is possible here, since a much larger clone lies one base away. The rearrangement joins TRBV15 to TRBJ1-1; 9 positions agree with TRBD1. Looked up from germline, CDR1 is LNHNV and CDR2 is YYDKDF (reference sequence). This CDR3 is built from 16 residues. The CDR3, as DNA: TGTGCCTCCAGCAGAGAGGAGGGACAGGGGAACACTGAAGCTTTCTTT. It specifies CASSREEGQGNTEAFF.

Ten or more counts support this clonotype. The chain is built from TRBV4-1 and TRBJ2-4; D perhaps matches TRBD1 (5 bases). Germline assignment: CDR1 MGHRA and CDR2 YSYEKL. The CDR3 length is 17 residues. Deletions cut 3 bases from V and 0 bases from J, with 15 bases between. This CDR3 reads CASSQGPLAIAKNIQYF. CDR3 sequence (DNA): TGCGCCAGCAGCCAGGGGCCCTTGGCGATAGCCAAAAACATTCAGTACTTC.